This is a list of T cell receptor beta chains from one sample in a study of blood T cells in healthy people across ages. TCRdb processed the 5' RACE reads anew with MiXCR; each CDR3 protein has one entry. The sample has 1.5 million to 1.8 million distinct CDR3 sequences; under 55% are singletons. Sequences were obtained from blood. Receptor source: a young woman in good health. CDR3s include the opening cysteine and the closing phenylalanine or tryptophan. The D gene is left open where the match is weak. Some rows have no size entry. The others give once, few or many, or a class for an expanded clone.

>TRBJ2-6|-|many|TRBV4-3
CASSPDSTSGANVLTF
TGCGCCAGCAGCCCAGACAGTACCTCTGGGGCCAACGTCCTGACTTTC
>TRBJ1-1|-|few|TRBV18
CASSPRAGGLNTEAFF
TGTGCCAGCTCACCACGGGCAGGCGGCCTGAACACTGAAGCTTTCTTT
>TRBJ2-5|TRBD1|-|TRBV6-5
CASRPWTGLQETQYF
TGTGCCAGCAGACCATGGACAGGTCTACAAGAGACCCAGTACTTC
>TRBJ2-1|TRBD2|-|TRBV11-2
CASSRGTSGDYNEQFF
TGTGCCAGCAGCAGAGGGACTAGCGGCGACTACAATGAGCAGTTCTTC
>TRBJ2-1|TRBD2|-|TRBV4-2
CASSQGTSPDNEQFF
TGTGCCAGCAGCCAAGGGACTAGTCCTGACAATGAGCAGTTCTTC
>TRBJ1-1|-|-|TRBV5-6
CASSWGTMNTEAFF
TGTGCCAGCAGCTGGGGCACCATGAACACTGAAGCTTTCTTT
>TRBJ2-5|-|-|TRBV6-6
CASSSTRGQETQYF
TGTGCCAGCAGTTCCACACGGGGCCAAGAGACCCAGTACTTC
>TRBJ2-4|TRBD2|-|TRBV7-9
CANSLAGGTSPGAKNIQYF
TGTGCCAACAGCTTAGCGGGGGGAACTAGTCCCGGAGCCAAAAACATTCAGTACTTC
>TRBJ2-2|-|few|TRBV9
CASSVVESPSTGELFF
TGTGCCAGCAGCGTAGTTGAAAGCCCGTCGACCGGGGAGCTGTTTTTT
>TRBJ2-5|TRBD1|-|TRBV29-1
CSVGHTGGETQYF
TGCAGCGTTGGACACACAGGGGGAGAGACCCAGTACTTC
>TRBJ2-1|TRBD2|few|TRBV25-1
CASSGRLAGRVGNEQFF
TGTGCCAGCAGTGGACGACTAGCGGGACGGGTAGGGAATGAGCAGTTCTTC
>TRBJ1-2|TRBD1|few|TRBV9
CASSVDGGQFNYGYTF
TGTGCCAGCAGCGTAGATGGGGGACAGTTTAACTATGGCTACACCTTC
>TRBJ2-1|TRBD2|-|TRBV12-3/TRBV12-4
CASSLFGGGADEQFF
TGTGCCAGCAGTTTATTCGGCGGGGGGGCCGATGAGCAGTTCTTC
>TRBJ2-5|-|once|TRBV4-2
CASSPRLAQGNEQYF
TGTGCCAGCAGCCCCCGACTAGCACAGGGAAATGAGCAGTACTTC
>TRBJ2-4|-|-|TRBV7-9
CASSLSGARKNIQYF
TGTGCCAGCAGCTTGTCGGGGGCTAGGAAAAACATTCAGTACTTC
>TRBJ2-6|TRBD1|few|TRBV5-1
CASSFSGQGSSGANVLTF
TGCGCCAGCAGCTTTTCCGGACAGGGGAGCTCTGGGGCCAACGTCCTGACTTTC
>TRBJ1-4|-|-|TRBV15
CATSRDGARYEKLFF
TGTGCCACCAGCAGAGACGGGGCCAGGTATGAAAAACTGTTTTTT
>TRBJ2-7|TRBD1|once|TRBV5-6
CASSTGTGWYNEQYF
TGTGCCAGCAGCACCGGGACAGGGTGGTACAATGAGCAGTACTTC
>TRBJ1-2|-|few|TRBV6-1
CASSGGAQRYGYTF
TGTGCCAGCAGTGGAGGGGCACAGCGCTATGGCTACACCTTC
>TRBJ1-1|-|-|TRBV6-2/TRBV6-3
CASRLYREAFF
TGTGCCAGCAGATTGTACCGTGAAGCTTTCTTT
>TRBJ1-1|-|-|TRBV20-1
CSARPAVNTEAFF
TGCAGTGCCCGGCCCGCAGTTAACACTGAAGCTTTCTTT
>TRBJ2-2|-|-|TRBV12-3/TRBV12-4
CASSRRGRDTGELFF
TGTGCCAGCAGCCGACGGGGACGGGACACCGGGGAGCTGTTTTTT
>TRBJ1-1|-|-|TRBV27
CASSFYAQGGGEAFF
TGTGCCAGCAGTTTCTACGCCCAGGGTGGCGGTGAAGCTTTCTTT
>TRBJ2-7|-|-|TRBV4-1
CASSQEGPGTTYEQYF
TGCGCCAGCAGCCAAGAAGGGCCAGGGACAACCTACGAGCAGTACTTC
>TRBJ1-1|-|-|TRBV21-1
CASSKYGAEAFF
TGTGCCAGCAGCAAATACGGGGCTGAAGCTTTCTTT
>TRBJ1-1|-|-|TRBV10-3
CAISQGLNTEAFF
TGTGCCATCAGTCAGGGACTGAACACTGAAGCTTTCTTT
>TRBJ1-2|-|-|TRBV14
CASSHLGLLSYGYTF
TGTGCCAGCAGCCATCTGGGACTTCTTAGCTATGGCTACACCTTC
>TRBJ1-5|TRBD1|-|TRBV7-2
CASSIQGAFGNQPQHF
TGTGCCAGCAGCATTCAGGGGGCGTTTGGTAATCAGCCCCAGCATTTT
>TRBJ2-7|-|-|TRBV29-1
CSVQGKGLYEQYF
TGCAGCGTTCAAGGGAAGGGTCTCTACGAGCAGTACTTC
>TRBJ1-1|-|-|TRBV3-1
CVSSQNLGTEAFF
TGTGTCAGCAGCCAGAACCTAGGGACTGAAGCTTTCTTT
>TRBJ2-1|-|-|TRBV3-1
CASSQDSRGLVDEQFF
TGTGCCAGCAGCCAAGATTCGAGGGGCCTTGTCGATGAGCAGTTCTTC
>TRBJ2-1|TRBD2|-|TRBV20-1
CSARFGRLADYNEQFF
TGCAGTGCTAGATTCGGCCGGCTAGCGGATTACAATGAGCAGTTCTTC